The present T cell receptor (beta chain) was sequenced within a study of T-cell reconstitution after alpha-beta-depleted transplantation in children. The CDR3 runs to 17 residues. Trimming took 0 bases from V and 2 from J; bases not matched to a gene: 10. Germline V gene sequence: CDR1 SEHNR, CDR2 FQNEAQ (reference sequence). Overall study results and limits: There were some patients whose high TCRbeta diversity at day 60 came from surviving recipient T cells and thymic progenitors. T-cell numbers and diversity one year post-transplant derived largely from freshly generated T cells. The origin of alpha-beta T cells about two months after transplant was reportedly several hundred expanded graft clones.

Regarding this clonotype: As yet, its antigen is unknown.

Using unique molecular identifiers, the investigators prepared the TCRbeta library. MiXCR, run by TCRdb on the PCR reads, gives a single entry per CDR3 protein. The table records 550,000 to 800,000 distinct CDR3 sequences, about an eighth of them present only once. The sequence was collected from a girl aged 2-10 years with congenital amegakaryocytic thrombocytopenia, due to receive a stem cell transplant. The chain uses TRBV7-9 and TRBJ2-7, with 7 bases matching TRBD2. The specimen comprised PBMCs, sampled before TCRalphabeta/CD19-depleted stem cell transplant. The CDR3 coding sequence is TGTGCCAGCAGCTTAGCGCGGAGGCTAGCGGACACCTACGAGCAGTACTTC. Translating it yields CASSLARRLADTYEQYF.